The next 3 T cell receptor beta chains were all read from a single sample in a study of blood T cells in healthy people across ages. Then a second PCR, running about 7 to 11 cycles, was carried out with a sample-barcoded 5' primer and a J-beta primer mix. TCRdb passed the 5' RACE reads through MiXCR, listing each CDR3 protein once. The sample contains just under 550,000 distinct CDR3 sequences, less than 25% of which appear only once. The sample was also linked to a second study, of T cells of mothers and their children.

The sequenced sample consisted of blood. These receptors came from a boy between 10 and 17 years old in good health.

This clonotype was detected once. This rearrangement joins TRBV30 to TRBJ1-1; D is undetermined. CDR3 length: 11 amino acids. CDR1 is GTSNPN, CDR2 SVGIG, per germline (reference sequence). Here the CDR3 DNA reads TGTGCTTCCCACGGGAACACTGAAGCTTTCTTT. Translated: CASHGNTEAFF.

The chain joins TRBV7-9 to TRBJ2-5, with a tentative D call TRBD1 (6 bases). Germline V gives CDR1 SEHNR, CDR2 FQNEAQ (reference sequence). Trimming cost V 2 bases and J 0 bases, with 13 bases left between them. This CDR3 is built from 16 residues. The CDR3 DNA reads TGTGCCAGCAGCTTAAGGCCAGGGGTCTACCAAGAGACCCAGTACTTC. Its protein product is CASSLRPGVYQETQYF.

The chain carries TRBV20-1 and TRBJ2-2, with 7 positions matching TRBD1. V was clipped by 6 bases and J by 7 bases; unmatched bases: 8. In germline, CDR1 is DFQATT, CDR2 SNEGSKA (reference sequence). This CDR3 region has 13 residues. The CDR3, as DNA: TGCAGTGCACACAAACAGGGGAACGGGGAGCTGTTTTTT. Translating it yields CSAHKQGNGELFF.